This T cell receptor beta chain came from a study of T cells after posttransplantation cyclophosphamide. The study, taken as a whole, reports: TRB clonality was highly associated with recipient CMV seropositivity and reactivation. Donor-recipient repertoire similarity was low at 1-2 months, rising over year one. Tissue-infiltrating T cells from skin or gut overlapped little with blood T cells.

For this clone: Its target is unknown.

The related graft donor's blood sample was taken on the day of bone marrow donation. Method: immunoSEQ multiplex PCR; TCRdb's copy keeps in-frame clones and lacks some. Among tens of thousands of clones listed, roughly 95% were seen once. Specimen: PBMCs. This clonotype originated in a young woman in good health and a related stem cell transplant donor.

The CDR3 here is CASSPRQGTYNEQFF. CDR3 nucleotide sequence: TGCGCCAGCAGCCCCCGACAGGGTACCTACAATGAGCAGTTCTTC. The V and J genes are TRBV5-1 and TRBJ2-1; 7 nucleotides line up with TRBD1. The J segment lost 2 bases and the V segment lost 4 bases, leaving 6 bases of the junction unmatched. Germline V lookup: CDR1 SGHRS, CDR2 YFSETQ. The CDR3 covers 15 residues.